Each of the 30 T cell receptor beta chains below was sequenced from the same sample in a study of T cells in Graves' hyperthyroidism and ophthalmopathy. Amplified TCR beta CDR3 regions came from RNA transcripts. The study used the HTBI primer set for a first-round RT-PCR of the TCR CDR3. One entry per CDR3 protein, called by TCRdb with MiXCR from the multiplex PCR reads. The sample shows 700,000 or so distinct CDR3 sequences, less than 20% of them seen only once. Input material: blood. The receptors originated from a man between 18 and 29 years old with Graves' hyperthyroidism.

This clonotype was detected ten times or more. The chain recombines TRBV27 with TRBJ2-7; 8 nucleotides line up with TRBD1. Germline assignment: CDR1 MNHEY and CDR2 SMNVEV (reference sequence). The V gene end was trimmed by 5 bases and the J gene end by 3 bases; junction bases not matched to a gene: 6. This CDR3 is built from 14 residues. The CDR3 sequence is CASSPRGQVYEQYF. For the CDR3, the DNA is TGTGCCAGCAGTCCCCGGGGACAGGTCTACGAGCAGTACTTC.

Many counts were recorded for this clonotype. This sequence joins TRBV12-3 or TRBV12-4 and TRBJ2-7, with 7 positions matching TRBD2. V lost 7 bases to trimming and J lost 2 bases; unmatched junction nucleotides: 8. The CDR3 contains 14 residues. The CDR3 protein is CASNPGLRTYEQYF. The CDR3 DNA is TGTGCCAGCAACCCGGGACTACGAACCTACGAGCAGTACTTC.

The chain joins TRBV2 to TRBJ2-5, with D perhaps being TRBD1 or TRBD2 (5 bases each). V was trimmed by 9 bases and J by 2 bases, leaving 16 bases between them. Germline V gives CDR1 SNHLY, CDR2 FYNNEI. This CDR3 has 14 amino acids. The CDR3 DNA sequence: TGTGCCAGTAACATCATTGGGGGACAAGAGACCCAGTACTTC. Its protein product is CASNIIGGQETQYF.

A few counts support this clonotype. The J gene is TRBJ2-1, the V gene TRBV7-3; D call uncertain. Germline V gives CDR1 SGHTA, CDR2 FQGTGA. The CDR3 is made up of 15 amino acids. V lost 5 bases to trimming and J lost 6 bases, with 17 bases between them. The CDR3 region is CASSQDVGILNEQFF. The CDR3 DNA sequence: TGTGCCAGCAGCCAAGATGTGGGCATCCTCAATGAGCAGTTCTTC.

Many counts were recorded for this clonotype. The rearrangement joins TRBV12-3 or TRBV12-4 to TRBJ2-3; 7 bases align to TRBD2. The CDR3 is 14 residues long. Trimming took 6 bases from V and 2 from J; bases not matched to a gene: 5. The CDR3: CASSIAGVTDTQYF. Here the CDR3 DNA reads TGTGCCAGCAGCATAGCGGGTGTCACAGATACGCAGTATTTT.

The genes are TRBV29-1 and TRBJ2-7, with TRBD2 identical over 13 bases. Germline V lookup: CDR1 SQVTM, CDR2 ANQGSEA. V gave up 4 bases and J gave up 6 bases; unmatched junction bases: 9. This CDR3 has 15 residues. The CDR3 reads CSVVTSGRAASEQYF. The CDR3 DNA follows: TGCAGCGTTGTAACTAGCGGGAGGGCTGCTTCCGAGCAGTACTTC.

The J gene is TRBJ1-5, the V gene TRBV6-1; the D gene is possibly TRBD1 (5 bases). The CDR3 totals 17 residues. From germline, CDR1 is MNHNS and CDR2 SASEGT. Trimming removed 5 bases from V and 0 bases from J, with 17 bases in between. The CDR3 DNA sequence: TGTGCCAGCAGTCGTCCAGGACAACACTATAGCAATCAGCCCCAGCATTTT. Translation gives CASSRPGQHYSNQPQHF.

The table lists this clonotype with many counts. The chain joins TRBV27 to TRBJ2-7; TRBD1 matches 8 bases. Germline CDR1 MNHEY, CDR2 SMNVEV (reference sequence). The CDR3 covers 14 residues. Trimming at V came to 6 bases and at J to 4 bases, leaving 8 bases not matched to a gene. The CDR3 protein is CASSFGTGSYEQYF. The CDR3 DNA is TGTGCCAGCAGCTTCGGGACAGGATCGTACGAGCAGTACTTC.

This clonotype has a handful of counts. The genes are TRBV24-1 and TRBJ2-7; the D gene is possibly TRBD2 (6 bases). Trimming removed 9 bases from V and 0 bases from J, with 11 bases in between. The CDR3 has 13 residues. Germline V gives CDR1 KGHDR, CDR2 SFDVKD. The CDR3 coding sequence is TGTGCCACCGCAGCCGGGGGCTCCTACGAGCAGTACTTC. It yields the protein CATAAGGSYEQYF.

In this sample, this clonotype turned up many times. The chain couples TRBV28 to TRBJ1-2; 8 bases line up with TRBD1. The germline V gene has CDR1 MDHEN and CDR2 SYDVKM. The CDR3 covers 13 residues. Losses at the gene ends were 4 bases for V and 8 bases for J; bases not matched to a gene: 6. The CDR3 nucleotides read TGTGCCAGCAGTTCGACAGGGGCAGGGGGCTACACCTTC. This codes for CASSSTGAGGYTF.

The chain couples TRBV6-1 to TRBJ2-5, with D uncertain. V lost 5 bases, J lost 5 bases, and 15 bases lay in between. Germline CDR1 reads MNHNS; CDR2 reads SASEGT. This CDR3 comprises 14 residues. CDR3 nucleotide sequence: TGTGCCAGCAGTCCCCGTCGTGCTGGGGAGACCCAGTACTTC. It specifies CASSPRRAGETQYF.

This clonotype was detected many times. The chain links TRBV28 to TRBJ1-1; D is uncertain. The V end was cut by 5 bases, the J end by 0 bases, with 10 bases between. The germline gives CDR1 MDHEN, CDR2 SYDVKM. This CDR3 contains 14 residues. The CDR3 protein is CASSGRLLNTEAFF. In nucleotides, the CDR3 is TGTGCCAGCAGTGGAAGGCTATTGAACACTGAAGCTTTCTTT.

This chain joins TRBV6-2 or TRBV6-3 and TRBJ2-7, with TRBD2 as a possible D gene (5 bases). The CDR3 spans 15 residues. Germline assignment: CDR1 MNHEY and CDR2 SVGEGT. Trimming left V 4 bases short and J 1 base short, with 14 bases between. This CDR3 is CASSSTEEVSYEQYF. The DNA of the CDR3 is TGTGCCAGCAGTTCCACGGAGGAGGTTTCCTACGAGCAGTACTTC.

This clonotype showed up many times. The chain links TRBV12-3 or TRBV12-4 to TRBJ2-1, with 13 bases identical to TRBD2. The CDR3 is made up of 16 amino acids. V lost 7 bases to trimming and J lost 3 bases; unmatched junction nucleotides: 6. This CDR3 is CASTPLAGGIYNEQFF. The CDR3 DNA reads as TGTGCCAGCACCCCACTAGCGGGAGGGATCTACAATGAGCAGTTCTTC.

This clonotype was observed at least ten times. The V call is TRBV5-5, the J call TRBJ1-1; 9 positions match TRBD1. Germline-derived CDR1 and CDR2 are SGHKS and YYEKEE (reference sequence). V gave up 2 bases and J gave up 0 bases; unmatched junction bases: 5. The CDR3 has 16 residues. CDR3: CASSFRDRAMNTEAFF. The CDR3 DNA reads as TGTGCCAGCAGCTTTAGGGACAGGGCCATGAACACTGAAGCTTTCTTT.

This clonotype came up a few times. V usage is TRBV5-1 and J usage is TRBJ2-7; D is undetermined. The DNA end favors TRBJ2-1, so the J call may be wrong. CDR3 length: 14 amino acids. CDR1 is SGHRS, CDR2 YFSETQ, per germline. CDR3 loop: CASSLEVSASEQFF. The CDR3 coding sequence is TGCGCCAGCAGCTTGGAAGTCAGCGCCAGCGAGCAGTTCTTC.

This clonotype was observed at least ten times. The chain carries TRBV9 and TRBJ1-2; D gene uncertain. Trimming pared 0 bases from V and 3 bases from J, leaving 6 bases between. The CDR3 is made up of 13 amino acids. Germline CDR1 reads SGDLS; CDR2 reads YYNGEE. The CDR3 here is CASSVGQDYGYTF. CDR3 in DNA: TGTGCCAGCAGCGTAGGCCAGGACTATGGCTACACCTTC.

With regard to this clonotype: It may be a read error: a sequence one base away is much more abundant. The chain is built from TRBV5-1 and TRBJ2-5; D is perhaps TRBD1 (6 bases). This CDR3 has 14 residues. With 0 bases removed from V and 7 bases from J, the gap between germline ends came to 13 bases. Looked up from germline, CDR1 is SGHRS and CDR2 is YFSETQ. As DNA, the CDR3 is TGCGCCAGCAGCTTGGCCCACAGGGAAGGGACCCAGTACTTC. It translates to CASSLAHREGTQYF.

A few counts support this clonotype. The rearrangement joins TRBV15 to TRBJ2-1, with TRBD1 identical over 9 bases. V lost 4 bases, J lost 7 bases, and 11 bases stayed unmatched. The length of the CDR3 is 16 residues. The germline gives CDR1 LNHNV, CDR2 YYDKDF (reference sequence). The CDR3 region has the DNA TGTGCCACCAGCAATAAAGGACAGGGGACGGGGAATGAGCAGTTCTTC. Amino acid sequence: CATSNKGQGTGNEQFF.

A few counts support this clonotype. V is TRBV12-3 or TRBV12-4 and J is TRBJ2-7; D unclear. The CDR3 runs to 15 residues. V lost 6 bases and J lost 6, with 21 bases in between. The CDR3 sequence: CASSISNLNLLEQYF. The CDR3, as DNA: TGTGCCAGCAGCATCTCAAACCTAAACCTACTCGAGCAGTACTTC.

This clonotype was picked up many times. The genes are TRBV30 and TRBJ2-7; D perhaps matches TRBD1 (6 bases). Trimming took 4 bases from V and 7 from J, leaving 14 bases between them. The CDR3 has 12 amino acids. Germline CDR1 GTSNPN, CDR2 SVGIG (reference sequence). The CDR3, as DNA: TGTGCCTGGACGAGAAACCAGGGGGAGCAGTACTTC. Protein sequence: CAWTRNQGEQYF.

This clonotype was detected ten times or more. The rearrangement joins TRBV12-3 or TRBV12-4 to TRBJ1-5; TRBD1 might be the D (5 bases). Trimming shortened V by 5 bases and J by 4 bases, and 15 bases separated the two germline ends. The CDR3 spans 15 residues. CDR3 nucleotide sequence: TGTGCCAGCAGTCGAAGCCGGGCAGGGAATCAGCCCCAGCATTTT. Translating gives CASSRSRAGNQPQHF.

J is TRBJ2-3 and V is TRBV5-1; TRBD2 matches at 9 bases. Germline trimming cut 4 bases from V and 4 bases from J; bases unmatched to any gene: 10. The CDR3 is 16 residues long. Germline CDR1 reads SGHRS; CDR2 reads YFSETQ. The CDR3 bases are TGCGCCAGCAGCCTGAGCGCGGGAGGGCTACCAGATACGCAGTATTTT. Amino acids: CASSLSAGGLPDTQYF.

The chain is built from TRBV29-1 and TRBJ2-3; TRBD1 matches at 7 bases. The CDR3 sequence is 13 residues long. Germline V lookup: CDR1 SQVTM, CDR2 ANQGSEA. V gave up 5 bases and J gave up 7 bases; unmatched junction bases: 9. The CDR3 region has the DNA TGCAGCGTTTTAGACAGGGAAGGCAATACGCAGTATTTT. Translation gives CSVLDREGNTQYF.

V is TRBV3-1 and J is TRBJ1-5; tentatively, D is TRBD1 (5 bases). The CDR3 sequence is 15 residues long. V lost 1 base, J lost 3 bases, and 10 bases lay in between. From germline, CDR1 is LGHDT and CDR2 YNNKEL (reference sequence). The CDR3 sequence: CASSQAQGSNQPQHF. Here the CDR3 DNA reads TGTGCCAGCAGCCAAGCGCAGGGTTCCAATCAGCCCCAGCATTTT. The full variable domain, rest sourced from reference TRBV3-1 and TRBJ1-5, is DTAVSQTPKYLVTQMGNDKSIKCEQNLGHDTMYWYKQDSKKFLKIMFSYNNKELIINETVPNRFSPKSPDKAHLNLHINSLELGDSAVYFCASSQAQGSNQPQHFGDGTRLSIL.

This clonotype was found many times. This rearrangement joins TRBV7-8 to TRBJ2-7; 7 positions agree with TRBD2. The J segment lost 7 bases and the V segment lost 5 bases, leaving 17 bases of the junction unmatched. The germline V gene has CDR1 SGHVS and CDR2 FQNEAQ. This CDR3 comprises 16 residues. This chain's CDR3 is CASSPGLGRAIGEQYF. DNA for the CDR3: TGTGCCAGCAGCCCCGGTCTTGGGAGGGCGATTGGAGAGCAGTACTTC.

At least ten counts were recorded for this clonotype. V is TRBV11-2 and J is TRBJ2-3, with TRBD2 matching over 10 bases. The CDR3 contains 16 residues. The germline CDR1 and CDR2 sequences are SGHAT and FQNNGV. The V segment lost 5 bases and the J segment 4 bases; nucleotides outside the gene matches: 9. The CDR3 DNA sequence: TGTGCCAGCAGCCCTAAGGTAGCGGGAGGCGCAGATACGCAGTATTTT. Its translation: CASSPKVAGGADTQYF.

This clonotype appeared a few times. The chain couples TRBV19 to TRBJ2-5, with TRBD1 identical over 10 bases. The germline V gene encodes CDR1 LNHDA and CDR2 SQIVND (reference sequence). This CDR3 spans 15 amino acids. The J segment lost 4 bases and the V segment lost 3 bases, leaving 5 bases of the junction unmatched. This CDR3 reads CASSMGQGMVETQYF. In DNA form, the CDR3 reads TGTGCCAGTAGTATGGGACAGGGGATGGTAGAGACCCAGTACTTC.

This clonotype was counted ten times or more. The V and J genes are TRBV27 and TRBJ2-1; D perhaps matches TRBD1 (6 bases). V lost 0 bases and J 10 bases, leaving 16 bases between the germline ends. The CDR3 is 15 residues long. CDR1 and CDR2 (germline): MNHEY, SMNVEV (reference sequence). Written as DNA, the CDR3 is TGTGCCAGCAGTTTATCGGGATACCCTCAGGGGGAGCAGTTCTTC. Encoded protein: CASSLSGYPQGEQFF.

This clonotype was counted ten times or more. The chain joins TRBV11-2 to TRBJ1-1; D is unresolved. This CDR3 spans 12 amino acids. CDR1 and CDR2 from the germline V gene are SGHAT and FQNNGV. V was cut by 3 bases and J by 8 bases, with 10 bases left in between. CDR3 sequence (DNA): TGTGCCAGCAGCTTGGAGGGAAGGGAAGCTTTCTTT. Its translation is CASSLEGREAFF.